The rows below give T cell receptor beta chains drawn from one sample of a study of blood T cell repertoires in COVID-19. Only in-frame clones appear in the TCRdb table, and some are missing; sequencing was by immunoSEQ multiplex PCR. The sample consists of about 44,000 clones, about 89% of them appearing once. The sequenced sample was peripheral blood. These receptors were collected from a man in his 70s with active COVID-19. Each CDR3 is given with its conserved first and last residue. D genes are given only for firm matches. Clone size is shown for a subset of rows, as once, few, many or a class of expanded clone.

TRBV5-1	NA	TRBJ2-3	TRBD2	TGCGCCAGCAGGATCGGCGGGGGGGCCTTGGATACGCAGTATTTT	CASRIGGGALDTQYF
TRBV2	NA	TRBJ1-1	TRBD1	TGTGCCAGCAGTGGGGACAGGGAAACTGAAGCTTTCTTT	CASSGDRETEAFF
TRBV6-5	NA	TRBJ2-3	TRBD2	TGTGCCAGCAGTTTGAGACTAGCGGGGACAGATACGCAGTATTTT	CASSLRLAGTDTQYF
TRBV3-1/TRBV3-2	NA	TRBJ1-1	NA	TGTGCCAGCAGCCCGACCCAACTTGGAGCCGGCACTGAAGCTTTCTTT	CASSPTQLGAGTEAFF
TRBV4-3	few	TRBJ2-7	NA	TGCGCCAGCAGCCAAGATGCGGCAGTTCCCTACGAGCAGTACTTC	CASSQDAAVPYEQYF
TRBV9	NA	TRBJ2-5	NA	TGTGCCAGCAGCGTGGGAGGGGGTCGGGTTCAAGAGACCCAGTACTTC	CASSVGGGRVQETQYF
TRBV18	once	TRBJ2-7	NA	TGTGCCAGCTCACCATATCTCGGCGGGTCCACCTACGAGCAGTACTTC	CASSPYLGGSTYEQYF
TRBV18	NA	TRBJ1-5	NA	TGTGCCAGCTCCGAGGAGGGTCGAGCGCCCCAGCATTTT	CASSEEGRAPQHF
TRBV7-3	NA	TRBJ2-1	TRBD1	TGTGCCAGCAGCTCACAGACAGGGGTAAATGAGCAGTTCTTC	CASSSQTGVNEQFF
TRBV2	NA	TRBJ2-1	NA	TGTGCCAGCAGTGACGACAGTAAACAGCAGTTCTTC	CASSDDSKQQFF
TRBV7-9	few	TRBJ1-3	NA	TGTGCCAGCAGCTTGAGCGGCCTCTCTGGAAACACCATATATTTT	CASSLSGLSGNTIYF
TRBV2	once	TRBJ2-7	NA	TGTGCCAGCAGTGAAGCGCCAGGGTTCGCCTACGAGCAGTACTTC	CASSEAPGFAYEQYF
TRBV27	once	TRBJ1-2	NA	TGTGCCAGCAGTTTCTTCCAGGGAGGTGGCTACACCTTC	CASSFFQGGGYTF
TRBV4-3	NA	TRBJ2-7	TRBD2	TGCGCCAGCAGCCAGAAACTAGCGGGGGGTTACGAGCAGTACTTC	CASSQKLAGGYEQYF
TRBV19	once	TRBJ1-1	NA	TGTGCCAGCAACCCTCATCGATCGGGGAACACTGAAGCTTTCTTT	CASNPHRSGNTEAFF
TRBV4-1	NA	TRBJ2-6	TRBD1	TGCGCCAGCAGCCAAGATTTCTCAGGGGGCGACTCTGGGGCCAACGTCCTGACTTTC	CASSQDFSGGDSGANVLTF
TRBV2	NA	TRBJ1-5	TRBD1	TGTGCCAGCAGTGTGGGGACAGATAGCAATCAGCCCCAGCATTTT	CASSVGTDSNQPQHF
TRBV6-4	NA	TRBJ1-5	TRBD1	TGTGCCAGCAGTGGCCACGGGACAGGAGACAATCAGCCCCAGCATTTT	CASSGHGTGDNQPQHF
TRBV28	NA	TRBJ1-1	NA	TGTGCCAGCAGTCCTCGAGGCAGGGGGAACACTGAAGCTTTCTTT	CASSPRGRGNTEAFF
TRBV6-2/TRBV6-3	NA	TRBJ1-5	TRBD1	TGTGCCAGCAGTACGGACAGGCCCCACAATCAGCCCCAGCATTTT	CASSTDRPHNQPQHF
TRBV7-2	NA	TRBJ1-4	TRBD1	TGTGCCAGCAGCCTCTCCGAGGGGGCGCTTGAAAAACTGTTTTTT	CASSLSEGALEKLFF
TRBV7-2	NA	TRBJ1-6	TRBD1	TGTGCCAGCAGCAATCGACAGGGGGCCTATAATTCACCCCTCCACTTT	CASSNRQGAYNSPLHF
TRBV5-1	NA	TRBJ2-7	NA	TGCGCCAGCCGACAAGAGGGCTACGAGCAGTACTTC	CASRQEGYEQYF
TRBV6-1	few	TRBJ2-1	TRBD2	TGTGCCAGCAGTGACTTCTGGTCAAGCGGGGGGCTGGTGGGAAATGAGCAGTTCTTC	CASSDFWSSGGLVGNEQFF
TRBV19	NA	TRBJ1-5	NA	TGTGCCAGTAGTATAGGGTTCTCGCGGGGCAATCAGCCCCAGCATTTT	CASSIGFSRGNQPQHF
TRBV5-1	NA	TRBJ2-5	TRBD2	TGCGCCAGCAGCGCCACTAGCGGGGCCTACCAAGAGACCCAGTACTTC	CASSATSGAYQETQYF
TRBV7-2	NA	TRBJ1-1	NA	TGTGCCAGCAGCCTTGGCCCTGACACTGAAGCTTTCTTT	CASSLGPDTEAFF
TRBV7-2	NA	TRBJ2-7	NA	TGTGCCAGCAGCTTAGGGGACAGGCGCGGGGGCGAGCAGTACTTC	CASSLGDRRGGEQYF
TRBV7-8	NA	TRBJ2-3	NA	TGTGCCAGCAGCTTAGCGGAACAGCGGTACCCGAAAGATACGCAGTATTTT	CASSLAEQRYPKDTQYF
TRBV7-9	NA	TRBJ1-6	NA	TGTGCCAGCAGCTTAGACGGGAGTGCAGCATCCCCCCTCCACTTT	CASSLDGSAASPLHF
TRBV6-5	once	TRBJ1-3	NA	TGTGCCACCTCCGCGGCAGCGAGCTCTGGAAACACCATATATTTT	CATSAAASSGNTIYF
TRBV27	few	TRBJ1-6	NA	TGTGCCAGCGGGGAGCTGCAATGGTCACCCCTCCACTTT	CASGELQWSPLHF
TRBV29-1	NA	TRBJ1-2	NA	TGCAGCGTAGGCAGGGAGGGCTATGGCTACACCTTC	CSVGREGYGYTF
TRBV24-1	NA	TRBJ2-7	NA	TGTGCCACCAGTGCCGGTGACAGCCCAGGCTACGAGCAGTACTTC	CATSAGDSPGYEQYF
TRBV7-2	NA	TRBJ1-1	TRBD1	TGTGCCAGCAGCTTAGGATCGGACAGGGGTGTGGCCACTGAAGCTTTCTTT	CASSLGSDRGVATEAFF
TRBV5-6	NA	TRBJ2-1	TRBD1	TGTGCCAGCAGCACGTACCGGGACAGGGGTTACAATGAGCAGTTCTTC	CASSTYRDRGYNEQFF
TRBV6-5	NA	TRBJ1-6	NA	TGTGCCAGCAGTTTGGCAGGGAGGACACCCCTCCACTTT	CASSLAGRTPLHF
TRBV11-1	NA	TRBJ2-1	NA	TGTGCCAGCAGCTCCGGCGGGACAGCTTACAATGAGCAGTTCTTC	CASSSGGTAYNEQFF
TRBV9	few	TRBJ1-3	TRBD1	TGTGCCAGCAGCGTAGATTTGGTAGGGGGCTTTGGAAACACCATATATTTT	CASSVDLVGGFGNTIYF